The sequence of this T cell receptor beta chain was determined in a study of shared clonotypes between healthy human individuals. Here immunoSEQ multiplex PCR was the method, and the copy in TCRdb shows in-frame clones only, minus some. Altogether 2,100,000 or so clones are present, around 95% being singletons, with the ten largest covering about 0.13%. Between the trimmed V and J ends, which lost 3 bases and 2 bases, there was a span of 10 bases. CDR3 size: 14 residues. CDR1 MNHEY and CDR2 SVGAGI come from the germline V gene. General observations from the study: Researchers sampled only blood; tissue repertoires likely differ.

For this clone: Its antigen is unknown. The same CDR3 also results from other DNA sequences found in this sample.

Sample: naive CD4+ T cells sorted from blood. The subset was: CD45RA+ positively selected. The source of this sequence is a man between 18 and 35 years old in good health. V and J are TRBV6-5 and TRBJ1-2; D gene unclear. This CDR3 is CASSYRDKNYGYTF. The CDR3 DNA sequence: TGTGCCAGCAGTTATCGAGACAAGAACTATGGCTACACCTTC.